This T cell receptor (beta chain) was found in a study of cytomegalovirus exposure and HLA in healthy donors. The overall study: HLA-typed donors were the source of roughly 80 million unique TCRs held in an early data release.

The count of this clone is one. Its matching antigen is unknown. The study's findings and limits: It emerged from a later analysis that several of the most significant clusters appeared to be linked to common viral pathogens.

60 Vbeta and 13 Jbeta primers were used in PCR. The data were produced by immunoSEQ multiplex PCR, yet TCRdb's version contains in-frame clones alone and is incomplete. The table shows 130,000 to 150,000 clones, with 65% to 80% occurring only once. The CDR3 totals 13 residues. Germline CDR1 is MNHNY and CDR2 is SVGAGI (reference sequence). Trimming at V came to 6 bases and at J to 10 bases, leaving 8 bases not matched to a gene. V gene TRBV6-6 combines with J gene TRBJ2-2; 7 bases fit TRBD1. The source material was PBMCs. The TCR was taken from a middle-aged man in good health and CMV-seropositive. The DNA of the CDR3 is TGTGCCAGCAGCTGGGACAGTTTTTTGGAGCTGTTTTTT. Translation: CASSWDSFLELFF.